The table lists the clone carrying this TCR beta chain with many counts. What it binds is unknown. The source of the sample is a study of T cells after posttransplantation cyclophosphamide. The study, taken as a whole, reports: Later post-transplant blood repertoires were often dominated by donor CD8+ memory clones. TRB overlap between skin or GI tissue T cells and blood was limited. Recipient CMV seropositivity and CMV reactivation strongly tracked TRB clonality.

Using immunoSEQ multiplex PCR, the repertoire was profiled, and TCRdb retains in-frame clones only, with some absent. Altogether over 35,000 clones were found in the sample, and no singletons occur. The CDR3 length is 13 residues. V lost 1 base, J lost 6 bases, and 10 bases lay in between. The germline V gene encodes CDR1 GTSNPN and CDR2 SVGIG (reference sequence). The source is a man aged 35 to 55 in good health, CMV-negative, and a related stem cell transplant donor. Source material: PBMCs. The chain has TRBV30 and TRBJ2-1; D may be TRBD2 (6 bases). The CDR3 DNA is TGTGCCTGGAGTGAGGGACTTCTCAATGAGCAGTTCTTC. This sequence encodes CAWSEGLLNEQFF.